This T cell receptor beta chain was observed in a study of blood T cell repertoires in COVID-19. As for the study in general: Nucleic acid was either cDNA or gDNA, and it came from T cells, B-cell-depleted T cells, or PBMCs.

This clone has just one count. Between the trimmed V and J ends, which lost 2 bases and 7 bases, there was a span of 9 bases. The CDR3 spans 13 residues. Germline CDR1 reads LNHDA; CDR2 reads SQIVND (reference sequence). This table comes from immunoSEQ multiplex PCR, and its TCRdb copy is limited to in-frame clones, with some not included. The sample gives 150,000 to 200,000 clones, roughly 88% of which show up once; under 4.5% is in the top ten. This TCR derives from a young woman with acute or convalescent COVID-19. The V and J genes are TRBV19 and TRBJ2-1; D is ambiguous. Sequencing was done on a sample of peripheral blood. The CDR3 bases are TGTGCCAGTAGTATACAACAGCTGAATGAGCAGTTCTTC. This sequence encodes CASSIQQLNEQFF.